These 15 T cell receptor beta chains share one sample of origin, sequenced in a study of a mutant IDH1 vaccine in newly diagnosed glioma. Time point meaning: week 23, last vaccination. Vaccine doses each comprised 300 ug of mutant IDH1 20-mer peptide, with topical imiquimod. Generated by immunoSEQ multiplex PCR, the TCRdb table keeps only in-frame clones and is missing some. The repertoire holds tens of thousands of clones, with roughly 85% as singletons. For these TCRs, the target antigens are not known. Specimen: PBMCs, collected from a glioma patient whose treatment included an IDH1 peptide vaccine. The receptors shown here come from a man aged 25 to 40 with glioma. Some clones in this sample may be carry-over from other donors' samples.

The V gene is TRBV27, the J gene TRBJ1-2; D not certain. V shed 6 bases and J shed 2 bases, with 16 bases lying between them. CDR1 is MNHEY and CDR2 is SMNVEV in the germline V gene (reference sequence). This CDR3 comprises 15 residues. Here the CDR3 reads CASRLSSYANYGYTF. CDR3 DNA sequence: TGTGCCAGCAGACTGTCCTCTTACGCCAACTATGGCTACACCTTC.

V is TRBV18 and J is TRBJ2-1; no reliable D call. CDR3 size: 13 residues. Between the trimmed V and J ends, which lost 3 bases and 4 bases, there was a span of 7 bases. The V gene's germline CDR1 is KGHSH and CDR2 LQKENI. The CDR3 here is CASSPLGYNEQFF. As DNA, the CDR3 is TGTGCCAGCTCACCTTTAGGTTACAATGAGCAGTTCTTC.

V gene TRBV5-4 combines with J gene TRBJ1-2; possible D gene TRBD1, 5 bases. V was pared by 0 bases and J by 4 bases, with 10 bases between. CDR3 length equals 14 residues. Per the germline V gene, CDR1 is SGHNT and CDR2 is YYREEE (reference sequence). CDR3 in amino acids: CASSLETDSYGYTF. In DNA, the CDR3 is TGTGCCAGCAGCTTGGAAACAGACAGCTATGGCTACACCTTC. Using reference TRBV5-4 and TRBJ1-2 for the parts outside the CDR3, the full variable domain is ETGVTQSPTHLIKTRGQQVTLRCSSQSGHNTVSWYQQALGQGPQFIFQYYREEENGRGNFPPRFSGLQFPNYSSELNVNALELDDSALYLCASSLETDSYGYTFGSGTRLTVV.

J is TRBJ2-7 and V is TRBV6-5, with TRBD1 identical over 8 bases. The V gene end was trimmed by 2 bases and the J gene end by 3 bases; junction bases not matched to a gene: 6. This CDR3 comprises 15 residues. The germline CDR1 and CDR2 sequences are MNHEY and SVGAGI. The CDR3 here is CASSYQGGQVYEQYF. CDR3 sequence (DNA): TGTGCCAGCAGTTACCAAGGGGGACAGGTCTACGAGCAGTACTTC.

The J gene is TRBJ1-2, the V gene TRBV9; TRBD1 aligns across 7 bases. Germline V CDR1 and CDR2: SGDLS, YYNGEE. The V gene end was trimmed by 3 bases and the J gene end by 6 bases; junction bases not matched to a gene: 2. This CDR3 region has 12 residues. The CDR3 protein is CASSAGTDGYTF. The DNA for the CDR3 is TGTGCCAGCAGCGCCGGGACAGATGGCTACACCTTC. Complete variable domain (other parts from reference TRBV9 and TRBJ1-2): DSGVTQTPKHLITATGQRVTLRCSPRSGDLSVYWYQQSLDQGLQFLIQYYNGEERAKGNILERFSAQQFPDLHSELNLSSLELGDSALYFCASSAGTDGYTFGSGTRLTVV.

The rearrangement links TRBV5-1 to TRBJ2-5; the match to TRBD1 covers 11 bases. The germline V gene encodes CDR1 SGHRS and CDR2 YFSETQ. The CDR3 runs 20 residues. V lost 3 bases to trimming and J lost 2 bases; unmatched junction nucleotides: 18. CDR3 coding DNA: TGCGCCAGCAGCTGGGCCGGGACAGGGGGGACCGCTTCCCTTCAAGAGACCCAGTACTTC. Translation gives CASSWAGTGGTASLQETQYF. The full variable domain, with the rest looked up from reference TRBV5-1 and TRBJ2-5, is KAGVTQTPRYLIKTRGQQVTLSCSPISGHRSVSWYQQTPGQGLQFLFEYFSETQRNKGNFPGRFSGRQFSNSRSEMNVSTLELGDSALYLCASSWAGTGGTASLQETQYFGPGTRLLVL.

V gene TRBV30 combines with J gene TRBJ2-2; D is uncertain. Trimming pared 5 bases from V and 4 bases from J, leaving 11 bases between. The germline V gene has CDR1 GTSNPN and CDR2 SVGIG (reference sequence). The length of the CDR3 is 13 residues. This CDR3 reads CAWGELSTGELFF. CDR3 sequence (DNA): TGTGCCTGGGGCGAGTTGAGCACCGGGGAGCTGTTTTTT.

The CDR3 DNA reads TGTGCCAGTAGACGGACAGGGGCTAGCACAGATACGCAGTATTTT. Residues: CASRRTGASTDTQYF. The V and J genes are TRBV19 and TRBJ2-3; TRBD1 aligns across 9 bases. With V trimmed by 6 bases and J by 0 bases, 4 bases remained unmatched. Germline CDR1 and CDR2: LNHDA and SQIVND (reference sequence). This CDR3 spans 15 amino acids.

The chain uses TRBV18 and TRBJ2-7; 7 nucleotides agree with TRBD2. CDR1 and CDR2 from the germline V gene are KGHSH and LQKENI. Trimming cost V 2 bases and J 2 bases; bases outside gene matches: 6. This CDR3 is 15 amino acids long. The CDR3 DNA is TGTGCCAGCTCACCAACGGGGGGTTTGGCCTACGAGCAGTACTTC. Its protein is CASSPTGGLAYEQYF.

The chain is built from TRBV6-1 and TRBJ2-7; D perhaps matches TRBD2 (5 bases). The CDR3 totals 11 residues. With 6 bases removed from V and 7 bases from J, the gap between germline ends came to 10 bases. Germline V lookup: CDR1 MNHNS, CDR2 SASEGT. The CDR3 loop reads CASSRWEEQYF. CDR3 in DNA: TGTGCCAGCAGCCGGTGGGAGGAGCAGTACTTC.

The genes are TRBV28 and TRBJ1-5; 8 bases fit TRBD1. The V gene's germline CDR1 is MDHEN and CDR2 SYDVKM. This CDR3 has 16 amino acids. V lost 5 bases and J lost 3; bases outside the gene matches: 9. The chain's CDR3 is CASSKETGGFNQPQHF. The DNA of the CDR3 is TGTGCCAGCAGTAAAGAAACAGGGGGGTTCAATCAGCCCCAGCATTTT.

CDR3 nucleotide sequence: TGTGCCAGCAGCTTAGACAGGGGGGTTGAAGAGCAGTACTTC. Its translation: CASSLDRGVEEQYF. J is TRBJ2-7 and V is TRBV11-2; the D gene is possibly TRBD1 (7 bases). CDR3 length equals 14 residues. The V end lost 0 bases, the J end lost 7 bases, and 13 bases lay between the germline ends. The V gene's germline CDR1 is SGHAT and CDR2 FQNNGV.

V and J are TRBV4-1 and TRBJ1-1; D remains unclear. This CDR3 has 15 residues. The germline CDR1 and CDR2 sequences are MGHRA and YSYEKL. Between the trimmed V and J ends, which lost 2 bases and 4 bases, there was a span of 14 bases. The CDR3 bases are TGCGCCAGCAGCCAATCTCAAGGCTTGGGCACTGAAGCTTTCTTT. Translating gives CASSQSQGLGTEAFF.

The chain is built from TRBV18 and TRBJ1-2; D remains ambiguous. Germline V CDR1 and CDR2: KGHSH, LQKENI. The CDR3 has 12 amino acids. V shed 3 bases and J shed 7 bases, with 9 bases lying between them. The CDR3 loop reads CASSPDRGGYTF. Here the CDR3 DNA reads TGTGCCAGCTCACCCGACCGTGGTGGCTACACCTTC.

In its sample, this clone was seen once. The chain combines TRBV28 with TRBJ2-3, with 9 bases that match TRBD2. After removal of 8 bases from V and 3 bases from J, the junction contained 6 bases not matched to a gene. Germline V gene data show CDR1 as MDHEN and CDR2 as SYDVKM. The CDR3 length is 14 residues. In DNA, the CDR3 is TGTGCCAGCGGGTGGACTAGCGAGACAGATACGCAGTATTTT. Translation: CASGWTSETDTQYF.